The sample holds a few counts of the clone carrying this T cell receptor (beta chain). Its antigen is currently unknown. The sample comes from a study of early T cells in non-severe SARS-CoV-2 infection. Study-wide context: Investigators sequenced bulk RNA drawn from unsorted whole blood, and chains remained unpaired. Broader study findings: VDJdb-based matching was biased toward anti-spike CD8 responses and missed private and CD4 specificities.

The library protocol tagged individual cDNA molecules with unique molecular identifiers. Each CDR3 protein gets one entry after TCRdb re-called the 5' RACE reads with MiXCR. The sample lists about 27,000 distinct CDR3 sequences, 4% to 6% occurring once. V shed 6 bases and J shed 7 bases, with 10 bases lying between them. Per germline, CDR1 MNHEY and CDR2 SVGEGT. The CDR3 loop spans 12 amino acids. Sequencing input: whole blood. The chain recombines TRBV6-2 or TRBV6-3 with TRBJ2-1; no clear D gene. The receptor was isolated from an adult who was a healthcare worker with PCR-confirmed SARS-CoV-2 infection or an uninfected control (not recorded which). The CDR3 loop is CASRPDGNEQFF. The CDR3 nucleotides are TGTGCCAGCAGGCCGGACGGGAATGAGCAGTTCTTC.